The 22 T cell receptor beta chains below all came from one sample that was sequenced in a study of human T cells and chemical hapten exposure listed by TCRdb under 2021. The method was RACE. Sequenced using a NextSeq 500. TCRdb reran the public reads through fastp at Q25 and MiXCR, keeping productive beta chains. Each entry is one CDR3 protein sequence, shown with its most common DNA and genes. The sample includes around 380,000 distinct CDR3 sequences, with around 5% observed a single time. The ten biggest clones cover about 8.2% of the sample. This specimen's time point label, interpreted: pre-sensitization, week 0. The treatment or condition tag for this specimen amounts to: therapeutic diphenylcyclopropenone sensitization with weekly scalp DPC. Source: whole blood, taken in connection with sensitization to the hapten diphenylcyclopropenone (DPC). The source of these receptors is a young woman with alopecia areata. Some clones in this sample may be carry-over from other donors' samples.

This clonotype was recorded many times. The genes are TRBV5-6 and TRBJ1-4, with TRBD1 matching over 11 bases. Germline trimming cut 4 bases from V and 7 bases from J; bases unmatched to any gene: 9. Germline V CDR1 and CDR2: SGHDT, YYEEEE. There are 16 residues in the CDR3. CDR3 amino acids: CASSLQPGTGGEKLFF. The CDR3 coding sequence is TGTGCCAGCAGCCTGCAACCCGGGACAGGGGGTGAAAAACTGTTTTTT.

This clonotype was counted many times. The chain couples TRBV7-2 to TRBJ2-4; the D gene is possibly TRBD2 (5 bases). Trimming took 5 bases from V and 7 from J, leaving 18 bases between them. The CDR3 sequence is 15 residues long. The germline V gene encodes CDR1 SGHTA and CDR2 FQGNSA. CDR3 nucleotides: TGTGCCAGCAGCCCCTCCTTCCGGGAAGCGAACATTCAGTACTTC. Translated, it gives CASSPSFREANIQYF. Drawing the rest from reference TRBV7-2 and TRBJ2-4, the complete variable domain is GAGVSQSPSNKVTEKGKDVELRCDPISGHTALYWYRQSLGQGLEFLIYFQGNSAPDKSGLPSDRFSAERTGGSVSTLTIQRTQQEDSAVYLCASSPSFREANIQYFGAGTRLSVL.

For the CDR3, the DNA is TGTGCCAGCAGCTTAGCGCGCGCAGTGGAAGAAAAACTGTTTTTT. This encodes CASSLARAVEEKLFF. V and J are TRBV7-8 and TRBJ1-4, with D unresolved. Trimming took 0 bases from V and 8 from J, leaving 13 bases between them. This CDR3 region has 15 residues. Germline loops: CDR1 SGHVS, CDR2 FQNEAQ.

Many counts were recorded for this clonotype. The rearrangement uses TRBV27 and TRBJ1-1; 9 nucleotides line up with TRBD1. The length of the CDR3 is 14 residues. Germline values: CDR1 MNHEY, CDR2 SMNVEV (reference sequence). V trimming: 5 bases; J trimming: 5 bases; junction bases outside the gene matches: 6. The CDR3 spells CASSPRQGVTEAFF. The CDR3 DNA sequence: TGTGCCAGCAGTCCCCGACAGGGGGTGACTGAAGCTTTCTTT.

In its sample, this clonotype was seen a few times. The gene calls are TRBV5-1 and TRBJ1-4, with unresolved D. V gave up 4 bases and J gave up 8 bases, with 12 bases separating them. The CDR3 length is 13 residues. Germline values: CDR1 SGHRS, CDR2 YFSETQ. In nucleotides, the CDR3 is TGCGCCAGCAGCAGCCCACTGGACGAAAAACTGTTTTTT. This codes for CASSSPLDEKLFF.

The chain links TRBV6-2 or TRBV6-3 to TRBJ1-2; D call uncertain. V gave up 6 bases and J gave up 6 bases, with 23 bases separating them. This CDR3 is built from 16 residues. Germline loops: CDR1 MNHEY, CDR2 SVGEGT. CDR3 in amino acids: CASSAAPGSSSNGYTF. CDR3 DNA sequence: TGTGCCAGCAGCGCCGCCCCCGGGTCCTCCTCAAATGGCTACACCTTC.

To note about this clonotype: An end of the junction differs from the germline gene, which may be a read error. The chain has TRBV20-1 and TRBJ1-5, with a weak D call TRBD1 (5 bases). This CDR3 has 13 residues. The germline gives CDR1 DFQATT, CDR2 SNEGSKA (reference sequence). The CDR3 spells CSARGTGDQPQHF. The CDR3 DNA reads TGCAGTGCCAGAGGGACCGGTGATCAGCCCCAGCATTTT.

The V and J genes are TRBV5-4 and TRBJ1-1; D might be TRBD1 (6 bases). Trimming pared 0 bases from V and 1 base from J, leaving 7 bases between. Germline CDR1 is SGHNT and CDR2 is YYREEE (reference sequence). This CDR3 has 14 residues. The CDR3 DNA reads as TGTGCCAGCAGCTTGGTGGACAGGAACACTGAAGCTTTCTTT. Translation gives CASSLVDRNTEAFF.

In this sample, this clonotype is medium-sized. The J gene is TRBJ1-1, the V gene TRBV4-3; D unresolved. The CDR3 runs 13 residues. Trimming cost V 0 bases and J 3 bases, with 5 bases left between them. The germline CDR1 and CDR2 sequences are LGHNA and YSLEER. The CDR3 reads CASSQEWDTEAFF. In nucleotides, the CDR3 is TGCGCCAGCAGCCAAGAATGGGACACTGAAGCTTTCTTT.

This clonotype has more than one count but fewer than ten. The chain is built from TRBV10-3 and TRBJ2-2, with D perhaps TRBD2 (5 bases). Germline CDR1 reads ENHRY; CDR2 reads SYGVKD. This CDR3 comprises 12 residues. The V end lost 9 bases, the J end lost 7 bases, and 12 bases lay between the germline ends. The CDR3 sequence is CAIGGALGELFF. The CDR3 DNA follows: TGTGCCATAGGAGGAGCTCTCGGGGAGCTGTTTTTT.

V and J are TRBV20-1 and TRBJ2-1; TRBD1 matches at 9 bases. The ends lost 5 bases at V and 10 bases at J; junction bases unmatched: 9. The CDR3 consists of 13 residues. CDR1 is DFQATT and CDR2 is SNEGSKA in the germline V gene (reference sequence). DNA of the CDR3: TGCAGTGCTCCCGGACAGGGGAGTTCCGAGCAGTTCTTC. Translating gives CSAPGQGSSEQFF.

This clonotype was seen more than once but under ten times. The V call is TRBV6-2 or TRBV6-3, the J call TRBJ2-1; 10 nucleotides match TRBD1. The CDR3 extends over 16 amino acids. With V trimmed by 5 bases and J by 4 bases, 8 bases remained unmatched. Per the germline V gene, CDR1 is MNHEY and CDR2 is SVGEGT. The CDR3 is CASSPDRGQGYNEQFF. For the CDR3, the DNA is TGTGCCAGCAGTCCTGATCGGGGACAGGGGTACAATGAGCAGTTCTTC.

This clonotype was recorded a few times. The CDR3 sequence is CASSYRGAGGYSTDTQYF. The CDR3 region has the DNA TGTGCCAGCAGCTACCGGGGAGCGGGGGGGTACTCCACAGATACGCAGTATTTT. J is TRBJ2-3 and V is TRBV11-2, with 10 bases identical to TRBD2. Germline assignment: CDR1 SGHAT and CDR2 FQNNGV. Trimming took 4 bases from V and 2 from J; bases not matched to a gene: 12. The CDR3 totals 18 residues. Combining the CDR3 with reference TRBV11-2 and TRBJ2-3 gives the whole variable domain EAGVAQSPRYKIIEKRQSVAFWCNPISGHATLYWYQQILGQGPKLLIQFQNNGVVDDSQLPKDRFSAERLKGVDSTLKIQPAKLEDSAVYLCASSYRGAGGYSTDTQYFGPGTRLTVL.

Many counts were recorded for this clonotype. The genes are TRBV28 and TRBJ2-7; TRBD2 agrees at 7 bases. The CDR3 extends over 12 amino acids. The germline V gene has CDR1 MDHEN and CDR2 SYDVKM. The J segment lost 6 bases and the V segment lost 8 bases, leaving 7 bases of the junction unmatched. CDR3 DNA: TGTGCCAGCGGGACCAAGCGGGGCGAGCAGTACTTC. This translates into CASGTKRGEQYF.

This clonotype was detected ten times or more. The CDR3 coding sequence is TGCAGTGCTAGGAAGGGCAGTGTGAACACTGAAGCTTTCTTT. Its protein product is CSARKGSVNTEAFF. The chain couples TRBV20-1 to TRBJ1-1; unclear D gene. Deletions cut 3 bases from V and 0 bases from J, with 11 bases between. The germline gives CDR1 DFQATT, CDR2 SNEGSKA (reference sequence). CDR3 length: 14 amino acids.

The chain carries TRBV6-1 and TRBJ2-7; 8 bases match TRBD1. V shed 10 bases and J 6 bases; nucleotides not matched to a gene: 2. The CDR3 loop spans 10 amino acids. Germline loops: CDR1 MNHNS, CDR2 SASEGT. CDR3 amino acids: CATGQGEQYF. CDR3 nucleotide sequence: TGTGCCACCGGACAGGGCGAGCAGTACTTC.

The CDR3: CASSTGEGDTDTQYF. Written as DNA, the CDR3 is TGTGCCAGCAGTACAGGGGAGGGAGACACAGATACGCAGTATTTT. The genes are TRBV7-2 and TRBJ2-3, with D perhaps matching TRBD1 or TRBD2 (7 bases each). There are 15 residues in the CDR3. Germline V lookup: CDR1 SGHTA, CDR2 FQGNSA. Trimming cost V 6 bases and J 2 bases, with 15 bases left between them.

This clonotype was observed at least ten times. The V call is TRBV5-1, the J call TRBJ1-5; perhaps TRBD1 as D (6 bases). CDR1 SGHRS and CDR2 YFSETQ come from the germline V gene. Trimming shortened V by 0 bases and J by 1 base, and 8 bases separated the two germline ends. CDR3 length equals 15 residues. The CDR3 reads CASSLAGVSNQPQHF. The CDR3 nucleotides are TGCGCCAGCAGCTTGGCAGGGGTGAGCAATCAGCCCCAGCATTTT.

V is TRBV4-2 and J is TRBJ2-7, with TRBD1 as a possible D gene (6 bases). V shed 2 bases and J shed 1 base, with 12 bases lying between them. Per germline, CDR1 LGHNA and CDR2 YNFKEQ. The CDR3 is 15 residues long. CDR3 region: CASSQNPGHSYEQYF. Here the CDR3 DNA reads TGTGCCAGCAGCCAAAACCCGGGACATTCCTACGAGCAGTACTTC.

This clonotype came up many times. This chain joins TRBV6-5 and TRBJ2-7, with TRBD1 matching over 9 bases. The CDR3 contains 16 residues. Germline V gene sequence: CDR1 MNHEY, CDR2 SVGAGI. The V gene end was trimmed by 4 bases and the J gene end by 0 bases; junction bases not matched to a gene: 7. CDR3 sequence: CASSSYRDRDSYEQYF. The CDR3 DNA follows: TGTGCCAGCAGTTCCTACCGGGACAGGGACTCCTACGAGCAGTACTTC.

The genes are TRBV5-5 and TRBJ2-4; D not certain. The ends were cut back, 4 bases at V and 0 bases at J, with 11 bases in the middle. The CDR3 has 15 residues. From germline, CDR1 is SGHKS and CDR2 YYEKEE (reference sequence). CDR3 nucleotides: TGTGCCAGCAGCCTAGATTGGGGAGCCAAAAACATTCAGTACTTC. Protein: CASSLDWGAKNIQYF.

There are a few counts of this clonotype. This may come from a read error, since a much larger clone is one base off. The genes are TRBV6-5 and TRBJ2-7, with 10 bases matching TRBD1. Germline assignment: CDR1 MNHEY and CDR2 SVGAGI. The CDR3 length is 14 residues. V lost 10 bases, J lost 5 bases, and 11 bases stayed unmatched. CDR3 residues: CANSQTGGRDEQYF. CDR3 sequence (DNA): TGTGCCAACAGCCAGACAGGGGGCAGAGACGAGCAGTACTTC.